The rows below give T cell receptor beta chains drawn from one sample of a study of blood T cell repertoires in COVID-19. Profiling relied on immunoSEQ multiplex PCR, and the TCRdb table lists in-frame clones only, not all of them. The table has about 240,000 clones, roughly 87% seen once; the top ten hold around 6.9%. Sequences were obtained from peripheral blood. The receptors were sampled from a man aged 60-69 years who had recovered from COVID-19. The CDR3 runs from the conserved cysteine through the conserved F or W. A D gene is named only where the DNA matches it firmly. Clone size is stated in some rows and not others, as once, few, many or a class when expanded.

V	size	D	J	DNA	CDR3
TRBV27	.	.	TRBJ1-4	TGTGCCAGCAGTTTATTTGGAGGGTCGGGTGAAAAACTGTTTTTT	CASSLFGGSGEKLFF
TRBV15	once	TRBD2	TRBJ2-2	TGTGCCACCAGCAGAGAGGGACTAGCGGGCCTGTACACCACCGGGGAGCTGTTTTTT	CATSREGLAGLYTTGELFF
TRBV7-9	.	TRBD1	TRBJ1-6	TGTGCCAGCAGCCCGACAGGGTATTCACCCCTCCACTTT	CASSPTGYSPLHF
TRBV4-1	.	.	TRBJ1-2	TGCGCCAGCAGCCCAAATACGGTTAACTATGGCTACACCTTC	CASSPNTVNYGYTF
TRBV6-5	.	.	TRBJ1-2	TGTGCCAGCAGTTACAGGCCGGATTCGCGGGGCTACACCTTC	CASSYRPDSRGYTF
TRBV5-1	.	TRBD2	TRBJ2-1	TGCGCCAGCAACCGCGACGGGCGGGGGACCTACAATGAGCAGTTCTTC	CASNRDGRGTYNEQFF
TRBV20-1	.	.	TRBJ2-5	TGCAGTGCTAGTAGGGGGAACCAAGAGACCCAGTACTTC	CSASRGNQETQYF
TRBV11-2	.	.	TRBJ2-3	TGTGCCAGCAGCTTAGACAGGGTCCCAGATACGCAGTATTTT	CASSLDRVPDTQYF
TRBV10-1	.	TRBD2	TRBJ2-2	TGCGCCAGCTCAACTATCCTCAGCGGGGGGGCCGGGGAGCTGTTTTTT	CASSTILSGGAGELFF
TRBV24-1	.	.	TRBJ1-2	TGTGCCACCAGAGGCCAGGGCTATGGCTACACCTTC	CATRGQGYGYTF
TRBV5-4	.	TRBD2	TRBJ2-3	TGTGCCAGCAGCTTGGGGGGCGGGGGGGGAGATACGCAGTATTTT	CASSLGGGGGDTQYF
TRBV3-1/TRBV3-2	.	TRBD1	TRBJ1-5	TGTGCCAGCAGCCAAAGCGACCGGGGACAGGGCAATCAGCCCCAGCATTTT	CASSQSDRGQGNQPQHF
TRBV12-5	.	.	TRBJ2-7	TGTGCTAGTGGTTTGGTACATACCTCCTTC	CASGLVHTSF
TRBV30	.	.	TRBJ1-6	TGTGCCTGGAGTAAGGACAGCTCCTATAATTCACCCCTCCACTTT	CAWSKDSSYNSPLHF
TRBV5-1	.	TRBD1	TRBJ1-1	TGCGCCAGCAGCGTCCAACAGGGGGCGCAAACTGAAGCTTTCTTT	CASSVQQGAQTEAFF
TRBV6-6	.	.	TRBJ1-2	TGTGCCAGCAGGAGAGCAGGGCCTGGCTACACCTTC	CASRRAGPGYTF
TRBV7-9	.	.	TRBJ1-1	TGTGCCAGCAGAGAGAAGACAGGTCTCTTCACTGAAGCTTTCTTT	CASREKTGLFTEAFF
TRBV9	.	.	TRBJ1-2	TGTGCCAGCAGCGCCGCAGACAGCTTGATCGGGGGCTACACCTTC	CASSAADSLIGGYTF
TRBV3-1/TRBV3-2	.	TRBD1	TRBJ1-2	TGTGCCAGCAGCCTCCTTACAGGGGGCGCTAACTATGGCTACACCTTC	CASSLLTGGANYGYTF
TRBV29-1	once	TRBD1	TRBJ1-3	TGCAGCGTTGCCGGACAGGGGTATTCAAACACCATATATTTT	CSVAGQGYSNTIYF
TRBV10-3	.	TRBD1	TRBJ2-1	TGTGCCATCAGTGGGACAGGGGATGAGCAGTTCTTC	CAISGTGDEQFF
TRBV24-1	.	TRBD1	TRBJ1-2	TGTGCCACCAGTGATCGGACAGGGTGGTATGGCTACACCTTC	CATSDRTGWYGYTF
TRBV2	.	TRBD2	TRBJ2-3	TGTGCCAGCAGTCCTTTCCTAGCGGGGGTTCGAGATACGCAGTATTTT	CASSPFLAGVRDTQYF
TRBV5-1	.	.	TRBJ2-3	TGCGCCAGCAGCCCCCCCCTAGCCGGTAGCACAGATACGCAGTATTTT	CASSPPLAGSTDTQYF
TRBV6-6	.	TRBD1	TRBJ1-4	TGTGCCAGCAGTCGGACAGGGTGGGGAGGAACTAATGAAAAACTGTTTTTT	CASSRTGWGGTNEKLFF
TRBV6-5	.	TRBD2	TRBJ2-7	TGTGCCAGCAGTTACAATCTAGCGGGGGCCTACGAGCAGTACTTC	CASSYNLAGAYEQYF
TRBV30	.	.	TRBJ2-2	TGTGCCTGTTTTAGATTCCGAAACACCGGGGAGCTGTTTTTT	CACFRFRNTGELFF
TRBV5-6	.	.	TRBJ1-5	TGTGCCAGCAGCGTCCAGGGGAATCAGCCCCAGCATTTT	CASSVQGNQPQHF
TRBV30	many	.	TRBJ1-1	TGTGCCTGGAGTAGGGGAGGGGCTCGTGAAGCTTTCTTT	CAWSRGGAREAFF
TRBV18	.	.	TRBJ2-1	TGTGCCAGCTCACCACGTCCTGGAGGAAATGAGCAGTTCTTC	CASSPRPGGNEQFF
TRBV2	.	.	TRBJ2-1	TGTGCCACGGGGGAACTCTCCTACAATGAGCAGTTCTTC	CATGELSYNEQFF
TRBV5-1	once	TRBD1	TRBJ1-4	TGCGCCAGCAGCCCGGGGACAGGACTTGCAACTAATGAAAAACTGTTTTTT	CASSPGTGLATNEKLFF
TRBV11-3	.	.	TRBJ2-2	TGTGCCAGCCACGATGACTCCACCGGGGAGCTGTTTTTT	CASHDDSTGELFF
TRBV9	.	TRBD1	TRBJ2-3	TGTGCCAGCAGCCCAGGGGACAGGGGCACAGATACGCAGTATTTT	CASSPGDRGTDTQYF
TRBV5-1	.	.	TRBJ1-1	TGCGCCAGCAGCTTGGTATCCGGCACTGAAGCTTTCTTT	CASSLVSGTEAFF
TRBV2	.	.	TRBJ2-1	TGTGCCAGCGGGCCCTCTACAGTCTCCTACAATGAGCAGTTCTTC	CASGPSTVSYNEQFF
TRBV7-9	once	.	TRBJ1-2	TGTGCCAGCAGCTTAGGCCGAAGACACCCCTATGGCTACACCTTC	CASSLGRRHPYGYTF
TRBV24-1	.	.	TRBJ2-1	TGTGCCACCAGTGAAACACAGGGCATCTACAATGAGCAGTTCTTC	CATSETQGIYNEQFF
TRBV18	.	.	TRBJ1-5	TGTGCCAGCTCCCCGGGTCGAAATCAGCCCCAGCATTTT	CASSPGRNQPQHF
TRBV10-1	.	.	TRBJ2-2	TGCGCCAGCAGTGAGGCAGGGGTGTCGGGGGAGCTGTTTTTT	CASSEAGVSGELFF
TRBV19	.	.	TRBJ1-5	TGTGCCAGTAGTATACAGGTTACAGACAATCAGCCCCAGCATTTT	CASSIQVTDNQPQHF
TRBV7-6	.	TRBD2	TRBJ2-1	TGTGCCAGCAGCCCCCGACTAGCGGGTAATGAGCAGTTCTTC	CASSPRLAGNEQFF
TRBV2	.	.	TRBJ1-6	TGTGCCAGCAGTGATTTTGGCAGCTCCTATAATTCACCCCTCCACTTT	CASSDFGSSYNSPLHF
TRBV9	once	.	TRBJ2-5	TGTGCCAGCAGCTCAAACCCTGGGGGCGCGGAGACCCAGTACTTC	CASSSNPGGAETQYF
TRBV6-6	.	.	TRBJ1-2	TGTGCCAGCAGTTCATCAGGGAACTATGGCTACACCTTC	CASSSSGNYGYTF
TRBV7-2	.	.	TRBJ1-5	TGTGCCAGCAGCTTAGATGGCCGAGGAGCCAGCAATCAGCCCCAGCATTTT	CASSLDGRGASNQPQHF
TRBV7-8	.	TRBD1	TRBJ1-1	TGTGCCAGCAGCTTCATGACAGGGAGATGGATGAACACTGAAGCTTTCTTT	CASSFMTGRWMNTEAFF
TRBV4-1	.	TRBD1	TRBJ2-5	TGCGCCAGCAGCCAAGAACAGGGGGCAAGAGAGACCCAGTACTTC	CASSQEQGARETQYF
TRBV7-9	few	TRBD1	TRBJ2-7	TGTGCCAGCAGCGACCCCACGGACAGGCGATTCTCCTACGAGCAGTACTTC	CASSDPTDRRFSYEQYF
TRBV19	.	.	TRBJ1-4	TGTGCCAGTACCCACCGTGGGGGGGGTGAAAAACTGTTTTTT	CASTHRGGGEKLFF
TRBV18	.	TRBD1	TRBJ1-4	TGTGCCAGCTCATCAGGGGGCTCCGCAACTAATGAAAAACTGTTTTTT	CASSSGGSATNEKLFF
TRBV5-1	.	TRBD1	TRBJ1-1	TGCGCCAGCAGCTTGGAAGGACAGGGATTGGGTGAAGCTTTCTTT	CASSLEGQGLGEAFF
TRBV9	.	.	TRBJ2-3	TGTGCCAGCAGCGTGGGCCTGGGAGATACGCAGTATTTT	CASSVGLGDTQYF
TRBV7-6	.	.	TRBJ1-1	TGTGCCAGCAGCTTAGGGGGAGTAAACACTGAAGCTTTCTTT	CASSLGGVNTEAFF
TRBV5-1	few	TRBD1	TRBJ1-5	TGCGCCAGCAGCAGGACAGGGGAGGGCAATCAGCCCCAGCATTTT	CASSRTGEGNQPQHF
TRBV30	.	.	TRBJ2-2	TGTGCCTGGACCTGGCGGCAGGGTAACACCGGGGAGCTGTTTTTT	CAWTWRQGNTGELFF
TRBV10-3	.	TRBD2	TRBJ2-3	TGTGCCATCAGCCCGACTAGCGGGGACCGCACAGATACGCAGTATTTT	CAISPTSGDRTDTQYF